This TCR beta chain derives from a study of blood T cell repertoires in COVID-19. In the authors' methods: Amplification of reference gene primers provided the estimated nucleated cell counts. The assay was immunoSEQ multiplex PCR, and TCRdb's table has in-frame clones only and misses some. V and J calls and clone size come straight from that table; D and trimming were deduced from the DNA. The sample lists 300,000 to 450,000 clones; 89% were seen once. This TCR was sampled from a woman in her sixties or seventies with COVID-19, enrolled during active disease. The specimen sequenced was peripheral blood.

The CDR3 is CASSPPGQGGGEQYF. The CDR3 nucleotides read TGTGCCAGCTCACCCCCGGGACAGGGAGGTGGCGAGCAGTACTTC. The chain joins TRBV18 to TRBJ2-7, with TRBD1 matching 9 bases. The CDR3 covers 15 residues. V lost 3 bases to trimming and J lost 6 bases; unmatched junction nucleotides: 9. From germline, CDR1 is KGHSH and CDR2 LQKENI.